This T cell receptor (beta chain) was identified during a study of shared clonotypes between healthy human individuals. Only in-frame clones appear in the TCRdb table, and some are missing; sequencing was by immunoSEQ multiplex PCR. The table has around 2,000,000 clones, about 92% seen once; the top ten hold about 1.5%. In the naive CD8 group, cells lacked CD45RO and were positively selected for CCR7, so terminally differentiated effector memory CD45RA+ cells were left out. Only one count was recorded for this clone. Germline assignment: CDR1 SGHRS and CDR2 YFSETQ. Losses at the gene ends were 4 bases for V and 7 bases for J; bases not matched to a gene: 11. This CDR3 spans 16 amino acids.

This clonotype was sampled from a man between 18 and 29 years old in good health. Some clones in this sample may be carry-over from other donors' samples. The genes are TRBV5-1 and TRBJ2-1; 10 bases match TRBD1. Sequenced input: naive CD8+ T cells from PBMCs. The CDR3 nucleotides read TGCGCCAGCAGCCGGCCCCGGGGACAGGGGTTTAATGAGCAGTTCTTC. Protein: CASSRPRGQGFNEQFF.